Listed below are T cell receptor beta chains from one sample, sequenced in a study of blood T cells in healthy people across ages. One entry per CDR3 protein results from TCRdb running MiXCR on the 5' RACE reads. The table records about 730,000 distinct CDR3 sequences, 43% of them present only once. Sample: blood. Every receptor here comes from a woman aged 55-70 years in good health. Each CDR3 is given with its conserved first and last residue. D genes are given only for firm matches. The size entry is marked missing in some rows and otherwise reads once, few, many or a size class.

CDR3nt: TGTGCCAGCAGCCCCGGACTAGCGGGGCGCCAAGAGACCCGGTACTTC
CDR3aa: CASSPGLAGRQETRYF
v_gene: TRBV14
d_gene: TRBD2
abundance: NA
j_gene: TRBJ2-7

CDR3nt: TGTGCCAGCAGCCCTGGACTCCAGATCTATGGCTACACCTTC
CDR3aa: CASSPGLQIYGYTF
v_gene: TRBV7-9
d_gene: NA
abundance: NA
j_gene: TRBJ1-2

CDR3nt: TGCGCCAGCAGGACTAGCGGGGCTGGGGGTGAGCAGTTCTTC
CDR3aa: CASRTSGAGGEQFF
v_gene: TRBV10-2
d_gene: TRBD2
abundance: NA
j_gene: TRBJ2-1

CDR3nt: TGTGCCAGCAGTTTCCCCCCCGCGGCCTACGAGCAGTACTTC
CDR3aa: CASSFPPAAYEQYF
v_gene: TRBV12-3/TRBV12-4
d_gene: NA
abundance: NA
j_gene: TRBJ2-7

CDR3nt: TGTGCCAGCAGCCCCATACAGGGAAAGCAGAGAGTGACCTACGAGCAGTACTTC
CDR3aa: CASSPIQGKQRVTYEQYF
v_gene: TRBV7-9
d_gene: NA
abundance: many
j_gene: TRBJ2-7

CDR3nt: TGTGCCAGCAGATGGACTAGCGGGAGGGATTCGGCCTACGAGCAGTACTTC
CDR3aa: CASRWTSGRDSAYEQYF
v_gene: TRBV6-2/TRBV6-3
d_gene: TRBD2
abundance: NA
j_gene: TRBJ2-7

CDR3nt: TGTGCCAGCAGTTACCTTAAAAACTCCCTTGGAGAGACCCAGTACTTC
CDR3aa: CASSYLKNSLGETQYF
v_gene: TRBV6-2/TRBV6-3
d_gene: NA
abundance: NA
j_gene: TRBJ2-5

CDR3nt: TGTGCCAGCAGTGATCCGCACCACAATGAGCAGTTCTTC
CDR3aa: CASSDPHHNEQFF
v_gene: TRBV6-2/TRBV6-3
d_gene: NA
abundance: many
j_gene: TRBJ2-1

CDR3nt: TGTGCCATCTCGGGGCGGGGTAGCACAGATACGCAGTATTTT
CDR3aa: CAISGRGSTDTQYF
v_gene: TRBV21-1
d_gene: NA
abundance: few
j_gene: TRBJ2-3

CDR3nt: TGTGCCAGCAGCTCGCCGGGCGGGGGTAGATACGAGCAGTACTTC
CDR3aa: CASSSPGGGRYEQYF
v_gene: TRBV7-2
d_gene: TRBD2
abundance: many
j_gene: TRBJ2-7

CDR3nt: TGCGCCAGCAGCCCTCTAGCGGGGGGGAACACCGGGGAGCTGTTTTTT
CDR3aa: CASSPLAGGNTGELFF
v_gene: TRBV5-1
d_gene: TRBD2
abundance: few
j_gene: TRBJ2-2

CDR3nt: TGTGCCAGCAGTTTGACTACCGGGACACAGCAGACCCAGTACTTC
CDR3aa: CASSLTTGTQQTQYF
v_gene: TRBV6-5
d_gene: NA
abundance: NA
j_gene: TRBJ2-5

CDR3nt: TGTGCCAGCAGTCCAGCGGGACAGGGGTATCAGCCCCAGCATTTT
CDR3aa: CASSPAGQGYQPQHF
v_gene: TRBV6-6
d_gene: TRBD1
abundance: NA
j_gene: TRBJ1-5

CDR3nt: TGTGCCAGCTCACCACCTACAGCCCCCTCTGGAAACACCATATATTTT
CDR3aa: CASSPPTAPSGNTIYF
v_gene: TRBV18
d_gene: NA
abundance: few
j_gene: TRBJ1-3

CDR3nt: TGTGCCAGCAGTACGACGCGAGAGACCCAGTACTTC
CDR3aa: CASSTTRETQYF
v_gene: TRBV6-2/TRBV6-3
d_gene: NA
abundance: NA
j_gene: TRBJ2-5

CDR3nt: TGCAGTGCTCAAGGACTAGCGCGTAGCTCCTACAATGAGCAGTTCTTC
CDR3aa: CSAQGLARSSYNEQFF
v_gene: TRBV20-1
d_gene: TRBD2
abundance: few
j_gene: TRBJ2-1

CDR3nt: TGTGCCAGCAGGGCGACAGGGGCCTCCTACGAGCAGTACTTC
CDR3aa: CASRATGASYEQYF
v_gene: TRBV6-5
d_gene: TRBD1
abundance: NA
j_gene: TRBJ2-7

CDR3nt: TGTGCCAGCAGTAAAGAGTACAGGGCGGCGGCTGGCTACACCTTC
CDR3aa: CASSKEYRAAAGYTF
v_gene: TRBV6-5
d_gene: NA
abundance: few
j_gene: TRBJ1-2

CDR3nt: TGCAGTGCTGAGACACTAGCGGGAGGCACTCAAGAGACCCAGTACTTC
CDR3aa: CSAETLAGGTQETQYF
v_gene: TRBV20-1
d_gene: TRBD2
abundance: NA
j_gene: TRBJ2-5

CDR3nt: TGTGCCAGCAGCCGACAGGGGGCTGAAGCTTTCTTT
CDR3aa: CASSRQGAEAFF
v_gene: TRBV4-2
d_gene: TRBD1
abundance: NA
j_gene: TRBJ1-1

CDR3nt: TGCAGTGCTAGGACACTAGCGGGACAACGTACTACCACAGATACGCAGTATTTT
CDR3aa: CSARTLAGQRTTTDTQYF
v_gene: TRBV20-1
d_gene: TRBD2
abundance: NA
j_gene: TRBJ2-3

CDR3nt: TGTGCCATCAGTACGACAACCGGGACCCTCGCCGAGCAGTACTTC
CDR3aa: CAISTTTGTLAEQYF
v_gene: TRBV10-3
d_gene: NA
abundance: NA
j_gene: TRBJ2-7

CDR3nt: TGTGCCAGCAGCTTTGCTAGCGGGAGCACGGGAGAGCAGTACTTC
CDR3aa: CASSFASGSTGEQYF
v_gene: TRBV7-9
d_gene: TRBD2
abundance: NA
j_gene: TRBJ2-7

CDR3nt: TGTGCCAGCAGCTGGAGCGGCGATGAGCAGTACTTC
CDR3aa: CASSWSGDEQYF
v_gene: TRBV2
d_gene: NA
abundance: NA
j_gene: TRBJ2-5

CDR3nt: TGTGCCAGCAGTCCTCCCTGGAGTACCCATGAGCAGTTCTTC
CDR3aa: CASSPPWSTHEQFF
v_gene: TRBV28
d_gene: NA
abundance: few
j_gene: TRBJ2-1

CDR3nt: TGTGCCAGCGGTGACAGGGGAGCTAACTATGGCTACACCTTC
CDR3aa: CASGDRGANYGYTF
v_gene: TRBV6-2/TRBV6-3
d_gene: TRBD1
abundance: NA
j_gene: TRBJ1-2

CDR3nt: TGTGCCAGCAGTTTCCGACTAGCGGGAGGTAATGAGCAGTTCTTC
CDR3aa: CASSFRLAGGNEQFF
v_gene: TRBV7-2
d_gene: TRBD2
abundance: NA
j_gene: TRBJ2-1

CDR3nt: TGTGCCAGCAGCTTAGATCTCGAAAACTACGAGCAGTACTTC
CDR3aa: CASSLDLENYEQYF
v_gene: TRBV7-9
d_gene: NA
abundance: NA
j_gene: TRBJ2-7

CDR3nt: TGTGCCAGCAGCTCGACACTTACCTACGAGCAGTACTTC
CDR3aa: CASSSTLTYEQYF
v_gene: TRBV5-6
d_gene: NA
abundance: few
j_gene: TRBJ2-7

CDR3nt: TGTGCCAGCAGTGGACAGCCGGATCAGCCCCAGCATTTT
CDR3aa: CASSGQPDQPQHF
v_gene: TRBV12-3/TRBV12-4
d_gene: NA
abundance: NA
j_gene: TRBJ1-5

CDR3nt: TGTGCCAGCAGCTTGGTTTCTCTAAATTCACCCCTCCACTTT
CDR3aa: CASSLVSLNSPLHF
v_gene: TRBV5-5
d_gene: NA
abundance: NA
j_gene: TRBJ1-6

CDR3nt: TGCGCCAGCAGCCAGGACAGGGGGGAGACTGAAGCTTTCTTT
CDR3aa: CASSQDRGETEAFF
v_gene: TRBV5-1
d_gene: TRBD1
abundance: NA
j_gene: TRBJ1-1

CDR3nt: TGTGCCAGCAGCTTTAGCGGGGTGTCCTACGAGCAGTACTTC
CDR3aa: CASSFSGVSYEQYF
v_gene: TRBV11-1
d_gene: TRBD2
abundance: NA
j_gene: TRBJ2-7

CDR3nt: TGCAGCGTTGAAGGGGGCAATGAGCAGTTCTTC
CDR3aa: CSVEGGNEQFF
v_gene: TRBV29-1
d_gene: NA
abundance: NA
j_gene: TRBJ2-1

CDR3nt: TGTGCCAGCAGTTACACTAGCGGGATTCTTTACAATGAGCAGTTCTTC
CDR3aa: CASSYTSGILYNEQFF
v_gene: TRBV6-5
d_gene: TRBD2
abundance: few
j_gene: TRBJ2-1

CDR3nt: TGTGCCAGCAGTACCGGGACATTTAACTATGGCTACACCTTC
CDR3aa: CASSTGTFNYGYTF
v_gene: TRBV6-5
d_gene: NA
abundance: few
j_gene: TRBJ1-2

CDR3nt: TGCAGTGCTAGTGTGGGAGATGAGCAGTTCTTC
CDR3aa: CSASVGDEQFF
v_gene: TRBV20-1
d_gene: NA
abundance: few
j_gene: TRBJ2-1

CDR3nt: TGTGCCAGCAGTTACAATTCCCCAACTAGTGGGGACTACAATGAGCAGTTCTTC
CDR3aa: CASSYNSPTSGDYNEQFF
v_gene: TRBV6-5
d_gene: NA
abundance: few
j_gene: TRBJ2-1

CDR3nt: TGCAGTGCTAGAGATCCCGGGGGAATCGCGGAAAAACTGTTTTTT
CDR3aa: CSARDPGGIAEKLFF
v_gene: TRBV20-1
d_gene: NA
abundance: many
j_gene: TRBJ1-4

CDR3nt: TGTGCCAGCAGGGGTTTAGGGACCCCTCCCCCCAATGAGCAGTTCTTC
CDR3aa: CASRGLGTPPPNEQFF
v_gene: TRBV2
d_gene: NA
abundance: few
j_gene: TRBJ2-1